The rows below give T cell receptor beta chains drawn from one sample of a study of regulatory and conventional T cells in breast cancer. TCRdb re-called the PCR reads with MiXCR, one entry per CDR3 protein. The table has 9,000 to 13,000 distinct CDR3 sequences, about 35% seen once. The sequencing input was conventional T cells from blood. These TCRs come from a male donor in good health. The CDR3 runs from the conserved cysteine through the conserved F or W. A D gene is named only where the DNA matches it firmly. Size is omitted from some rows. Given values are once, few, many or a class for expanded clones.

V	D	size	J	DNA	CDR3
TRBV20-1	TRBD2	medium-sized	TRBJ2-3	TGCAGTGCTAGAGGACCCGGCGCTTGGCGGGGGGTCTCAGTGGCGCAGTATTTT	CSARGPGAWRGVSVAQYF
TRBV6-2/TRBV6-3	-	few	TRBJ1-4	TGTGCCAGCAGTTCCCCACAGCCGCCATCGAGGCCACGTAGGCTGTTTTTT	CASSSPQPPSRPRRLFF
TRBV27	-	-	TRBJ2-7	TGTGCCATTCGGGGGCTACATTCCTACGAGCAGTACTTC	CAIRGLHSYEQYF
TRBV7-2	TRBD2	-	TRBJ2-5	TGTGCCAGCAGCTTAGATGTTTGGAGCGGGGGGGCCGAGACCCAGTACTTC	CASSLDVWSGGAETQYF
TRBV7-9	-	-	TRBJ2-5	TGTGCCAGCAGCTCCGGGAAGCTGGGGGAGACCCAGTACTTC	CASSSGKLGETQYF
TRBV30	-	few	TRBJ2-2	TGTGCCTGGAAATTCATACAGTTGAACACCGGGGAGCTGTTTTTT	CAWKFIQLNTGELFF
TRBV6-2/TRBV6-3	-	-	TRBJ2-4	TGTGCCGCTGGGGGCCACATCTTAGCCAAAAACATTCAGTACTTC	CAAGGHILAKNIQYF
TRBV3-1	TRBD2	-	TRBJ2-3	TGTGCCAGCAGCCAAGAGCCTAGCGGGGGGACCACAGATACGCAGTATTTT	CASSQEPSGGTTDTQYF
TRBV30	-	few	TRBJ2-3	TGTGCCTGGAGAGTCGGGGGCACAGATACGCAGTATTTT	CAWRVGGTDTQYF
TRBV29-1	-	medium-sized	TRBJ2-3	TGCAGCGTCCCCGTGGGGGGCCTAAGCACAGATACGCAGTATTTT	CSVPVGGLSTDTQYF
TRBV24-1	-	medium-sized	TRBJ2-3	TGTGCCACCAGTGATACGGGACGGCGAATAGATACGCAGTATTTT	CATSDTGRRIDTQYF
TRBV28	-	medium-sized	TRBJ2-3	TGTGCCAGCAGCTGGGGAGGTTCCCCAGATACGCAGTATTTT	CASSWGGSPDTQYF
TRBV18	-	few	TRBJ1-5	TGTGCCAGCTCAAAGGGTCAGCTTAATCAGCCCCAGCATTTT	CASSKGQLNQPQHF
TRBV14	-	-	TRBJ1-1	TGTGCCAGCAGCCCTAGCGATCGTAAGGGGCCTAAAGCTTTCTTT	CASSPSDRKGPKAFF
TRBV18	TRBD1	medium-sized	TRBJ2-7	TGTGCCAGCTCACCCCGGGACAGCTACGAGCAGTACTTC	CASSPRDSYEQYF
TRBV9	-	-	TRBJ2-1	TGTGCCAGCAGCGTAGGGCAGGCCAATGAGCAGTTCTTC	CASSVGQANEQFF
TRBV7-9	TRBD1	once	TRBJ1-1	TGTGCCAGCAGCGCCGGGACAGTCCCAGAAGCTTACTTT	CASSAGTVPEAYF
TRBV3-1	-	-	TRBJ1-5	TGTGCCAGCAGTCCAATAGCGGCAAGTGAGCATTTT	CASSPIAASEHF
TRBV6-2/TRBV6-3	TRBD1	-	TRBJ1-1	TGTGCCACCTTCAGGGGGACAACAACTGAAGCTTTCTTT	CATFRGTTTEAFF
TRBV12-3/TRBV12-4	TRBD1	medium-sized	TRBJ1-1	TGTGCCAGCAGACCGGGACAGCTAATGAACACTGAAGCTTTCTTT	CASRPGQLMNTEAFF
TRBV4-3	-	medium-sized	TRBJ2-7	TGCGCCAGCAGCCAGGATCTCTCCTACGAGCAGTACTTC	CASSQDLSYEQYF
TRBV12-3/TRBV12-4	-	few	TRBJ2-7	TGTGCCAGCAGTCTCGGCAGATCCTACGAGCAGTACTTC	CASSLGRSYEQYF
TRBV19	-	-	TRBJ1-2	TGTGCCAGTAGTAGGGACTTCTTGGGCTACACCTTC	CASSRDFLGYTF
TRBV7-2	-	-	TRBJ1-1	TGTGCCAGCAGCCTTCGGTATACAGGGCTGGGCACTGAAGCTTTCTTT	CASSLRYTGLGTEAFF
TRBV4-3	-	few	TRBJ1-5	TGCGCCAGCAGCCAAGACGCAGGTGGGAATCAGCCCCAGCATTTT	CASSQDAGGNQPQHF
TRBV5-1	-	medium-sized	TRBJ2-5	TGCGCCAGCAGCTTGCCCGCAGGGCTTCTACAAGAGACCCAGTACTTC	CASSLPAGLLQETQYF
TRBV7-9	-	few	TRBJ2-7	TGTGCCAGCAGCTTAGCACTCCTCGTGGCGGCGGCCTCCTACGAGCAGTACTTC	CASSLALLVAAASYEQYF
TRBV10-2	TRBD1	-	TRBJ1-4	TGCGCCAGCAGTGAGTCCAGGACAGGGAGTGAAAAACTGTTTTTT	CASSESRTGSEKLFF
TRBV7-9	TRBD1	few	TRBJ1-5	TGTGCCAGCAGCTCCACAGGGGACGAGAATCAGCCCCAGCATTTT	CASSSTGDENQPQHF
TRBV28	TRBD1	-	TRBJ2-2	TGTGCCAGCAGTTCGCCGGGACAGATACCCACCGGGGAGCTGTTTTTT	CASSSPGQIPTGELFF
TRBV12-3/TRBV12-4	-	-	TRBJ1-5	TGTGCTAGCAGTTTACAGGGAAGCAATCAGCCCCAGCATTTT	CASSLQGSNQPQHF
TRBV7-2	-	-	TRBJ1-2	TGTGCCAGCGCACCCCCTAAAAACAGGGTCGGCTACACCTTC	CASAPPKNRVGYTF
TRBV20-1	-	-	TRBJ2-5	TGCAGTGTGAGAGGCGGAGCCCCTGGATTGGAGACCCAGTACTTC	CSVRGGAPGLETQYF
TRBV7-2	-	-	TRBJ1-5	TGTGCCAGCAGCTTAGACGGGGAAAGCAATCAGCCCCAGCATTTT	CASSLDGESNQPQHF
TRBV29-1	TRBD2	once	TRBJ2-3	TGCAGCGTTGAAAGCGGGGGCTACACAGATACGCAGTATTTT	CSVESGGYTDTQYF
TRBV9	-	-	TRBJ2-1	TGTGCCGGCAGCGTAGGGGGGAGGAGATCCTACAATGAGCAGTTCTTC	CAGSVGGRRSYNEQFF
TRBV10-3	-	-	TRBJ1-5	TGTGCCATCAGTGTGTATAGCAATCAGCCCCAGCATTTT	CAISVYSNQPQHF